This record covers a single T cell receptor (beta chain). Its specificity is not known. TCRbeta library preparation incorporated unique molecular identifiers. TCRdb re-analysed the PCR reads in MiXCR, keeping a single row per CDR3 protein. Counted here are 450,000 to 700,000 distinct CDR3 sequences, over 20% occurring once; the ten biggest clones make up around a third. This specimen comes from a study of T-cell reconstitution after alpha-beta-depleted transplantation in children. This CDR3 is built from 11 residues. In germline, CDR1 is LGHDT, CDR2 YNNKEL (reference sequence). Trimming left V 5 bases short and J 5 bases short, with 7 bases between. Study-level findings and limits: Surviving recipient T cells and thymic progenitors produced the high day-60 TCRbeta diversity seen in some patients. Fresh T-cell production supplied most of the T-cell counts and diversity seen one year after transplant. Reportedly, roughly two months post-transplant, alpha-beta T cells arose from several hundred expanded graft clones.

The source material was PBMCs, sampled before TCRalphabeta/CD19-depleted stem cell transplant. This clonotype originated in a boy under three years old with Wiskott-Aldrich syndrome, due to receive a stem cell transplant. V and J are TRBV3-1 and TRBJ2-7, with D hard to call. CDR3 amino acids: CASSSTHEQYF. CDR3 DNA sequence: TGTGCCAGCAGCTCGACCCACGAGCAGTACTTC.